These 17 T cell receptor beta chains were sequenced from one sample in a study of CD8 T cells in ankylosing spondylitis. TCRdb itself ran the 5' RACE reads through MiXCR, one entry per CDR3 protein. The sample yields under 250,000 distinct CDR3 sequences, roughly a tenth seen once. The sequencing sample was made of blood, either unsorted or a sorted T cell fraction (not recorded which). Receptor source: a male donor with ankylosing spondylitis or in good health (not recorded which).

The table lists this clonotype with many counts. The rearrangement links TRBV5-1 to TRBJ2-7; TRBD1 is a possible D gene (6 bases). The V end was cut by 0 bases, the J end by 5 bases, with 12 bases between. The germline V gene encodes CDR1 SGHRS and CDR2 YFSETQ. This CDR3 has 14 amino acids. The chain's CDR3 is CASSLVDRTHEQYF. CDR3 DNA: TGCGCCAGCAGCTTGGTTGACAGGACCCACGAGCAGTACTTC. Drawing the rest from reference TRBV5-1 and TRBJ2-7, the complete variable domain is KAGVTQTPRYLIKTRGQQVTLSCSPISGHRSVSWYQQTPGQGLQFLFEYFSETQRNKGNFPGRFSGRQFSNSRSEMNVSTLELGDSALYLCASSLVDRTHEQYFGPGTRLTVT.

This clonotype was observed once. It may be a read error: a sequence one base away is much more abundant. The chain combines TRBV5-6 with TRBJ2-5; D unclear. The CDR3 contains 14 residues. The germline V gene encodes CDR1 SGHDT and CDR2 YYEEEE. V lost 0 bases and J lost 5, with 11 bases in between. CDR3 nucleotides: TGTGCCAGCAGCTTGGATTGGTTGGGGGAGACCCAGTACTTC. Encoded protein: CASSLDWLGETQYF.

The CDR3 loop reads CASSKGNQETQYF. The DNA of the CDR3 is TGTGCCAGCTCTAAAGGGAATCAAGAGACCCAGTACTTC. The chain links TRBV9 to TRBJ2-5; D gene uncertain. V was cut by 7 bases and J by 2 bases, with 12 bases left in between. Germline CDR1 is SGDLS and CDR2 is YYNGEE. The length of the CDR3 is 13 residues.

The sample holds many counts of this clonotype. The V gene is TRBV2, the J gene TRBJ1-2, with 8 bases fitting TRBD1. Germline assignment: CDR1 SNHLY and CDR2 FYNNEI. This CDR3 comprises 15 residues. Trimming at V came to 7 bases and at J to 2 bases, leaving 9 bases not matched to a gene. Here the CDR3 reads CASNFAGGGNYGYTF. The CDR3 bases are TGTGCCAGCAACTTCGCAGGGGGCGGCAACTATGGCTACACCTTC.

This clonotype has a handful of counts. This chain links TRBV29-1 with TRBJ1-2, with D tentatively TRBD1 (6 bases). Germline lookup yields CDR1 SQVTM and CDR2 ANQGSEA. With 6 bases removed from V and 0 bases from J, the gap between germline ends came to 14 bases. The CDR3 totals 14 residues. The CDR3 here is CSVGGAGANYGYTF. DNA of the CDR3: TGCAGCGTGGGGGGGGCAGGTGCTAACTATGGCTACACCTTC.

The chain uses TRBV6-1 and TRBJ1-5, with TRBD1 matching over 7 bases. Unmatched junction bases numbered 12, after V lost 7 bases and J lost 9 bases. Germline V gene data show CDR1 as MNHNS and CDR2 as SASEGT. The CDR3 has 14 residues. The CDR3 sequence is CASNPDRAGRPQHF. In nucleotides, the CDR3 is TGTGCCAGCAACCCCGACAGGGCGGGGCGGCCCCAGCATTTT.

This clonotype came up many times. V is TRBV20-1 and J is TRBJ2-1; no reliable D call. The CDR3 totals 11 residues. Germline assignment: CDR1 DFQATT and CDR2 SNEGSKA (reference sequence). The germline V and J ends were trimmed by 4 bases and 9 bases, with 10 bases remaining between them. CDR3 amino acids: CSANVAGEQFF. CDR3 nucleotide sequence: TGCAGTGCTAACGTGGCCGGTGAGCAGTTCTTC.

This clonotype was counted many times. The rearrangement links TRBV30 to TRBJ2-7; TRBD1 matches at 9 bases. The CDR3 totals 15 residues. CDR1 GTSNPN and CDR2 SVGIG come from the germline V gene (reference sequence). Trimming removed 0 bases from V and 4 bases from J; junction bases left unmatched: 7. The DNA for the CDR3 is TGTGCCTGGAGTGTAATGGGACAGGGTTCGTACGAGCAGTACTTC. It is translated as CAWSVMGQGSYEQYF.

The chain recombines TRBV12-3 or TRBV12-4 with TRBJ2-3, with D possibly matching TRBD2 (5 bases). The CDR3 covers 17 residues. V was pared by 6 bases and J by 1 base, with 20 bases between. CDR3 loop: CASSPTRFSEGTDTQYF. The CDR3 DNA sequence: TGTGCCAGCAGCCCTACTAGGTTCTCGGAGGGCACAGATACGCAGTATTTT.

The table lists this clonotype with many counts. The chain has TRBV12-3 or TRBV12-4 and TRBJ1-2; D is uncertain. The length of the CDR3 is 12 residues. Trimming stripped 3 bases from V and 4 bases from J, with 6 bases between. The CDR3 DNA reads as TGTGCCAGCAGTTTGAATATCTATGGCTACACCTTC. Translation: CASSLNIYGYTF.

This clonotype has at least ten counts. V usage is TRBV3-1 and J usage is TRBJ1-2; D perhaps matches TRBD1 (5 bases). From germline, CDR1 is LGHDT and CDR2 YNNKEL (reference sequence). The CDR3 consists of 16 residues. V was trimmed by 0 bases and J by 2 bases, leaving 13 bases between them. The CDR3 nucleotides read TGTGCCAGCAGCCAAGAAGCGGGGGGGAGGAACTATGGCTACACCTTC. This gives the protein CASSQEAGGRNYGYTF.

This clonotype was found many times. The chain couples TRBV25-1 to TRBJ1-6; 7 positions agree with TRBD1. CDR3 length: 13 residues. V lost 4 bases, J lost 9 bases, and 3 bases stayed unmatched. Germline CDR1 MGHDK, CDR2 SYGVNS. The CDR3 spells CASSAGQRSPLHF. The CDR3 DNA follows: TGTGCCAGCAGTGCGGGACAGCGTTCACCCCTCCACTTT.

There are many counts of this clonotype. V gene TRBV5-1 combines with J gene TRBJ1-2; D gene unclear. Germline CDR1 is SGHRS and CDR2 is YFSETQ. The CDR3 is 13 residues long. Trimming stripped 5 bases from V and 4 bases from J, with 12 bases between. The CDR3 region has the DNA TGCGCCAGCAGTTATCAGTCGGGCTATGGCTACACCTTC. Its protein product is CASSYQSGYGYTF.

Remarks on this clonotype: A read error is possible here, since a much larger clone lies one base away. This chain joins TRBV20-1 and TRBJ2-7; no definite D call. Germline CDR1 DFQATT, CDR2 SNEGSKA (reference sequence). The CDR3 sequence is 13 residues long. V was trimmed by 3 bases and J by 2 bases, leaving 11 bases between them. CDR3 DNA sequence: TGCAGTGCTAGCCATCCCCCAGCCTACGAGCAGTACTTC. This sequence encodes CSASHPPAYEQYF.

This clonotype has a count of ten or more. This chain uses TRBV7-8 with TRBJ1-5; 9 bases are shared with TRBD1. Germline CDR1 reads SGHVS; CDR2 reads FQNEAQ. The CDR3 loop spans 17 amino acids. The J segment lost 5 bases and the V segment lost 4 bases, leaving 12 bases of the junction unmatched. CDR3 in DNA: TGTGCCAGCAGCTGGGTTCCGGACAGGGGCCCTGATCAGCCCCAGCATTTT. It encodes CASSWVPDRGPDQPQHF.

This clonotype was detected ten times or more. The gene calls are TRBV3-1 and TRBJ2-2; 9 bases are a match to TRBD2. J was trimmed by 5 bases and V by 2 bases; bases with no gene match: 12. The germline CDR1 and CDR2 sequences are LGHDT and YNNKEL (reference sequence). The CDR3 length is 18 residues. The CDR3 spells CASSQLRRAGGLTGELFF. CDR3 DNA sequence: TGTGCCAGCAGCCAACTAAGGCGAGCGGGGGGCCTTACCGGGGAGCTGTTTTTT.

This clonotype appeared many times. CDR3 bases: TGTGCCAGCAGACCGGACCTAATGGGCCAGCCCCAGCATTTT. As protein: CASRPDLMGQPQHF. The genes are TRBV12-3 or TRBV12-4 and TRBJ1-5; no firm D call. CDR3 length equals 14 residues. Trimming removed 6 bases from V and 7 bases from J, with 16 bases in between.